Below are 18 T cell receptor beta chains sequenced from a single sample in a study of control samples from healthy donors and cancer patients. The repertoire was sequenced with immunoSEQ multiplex PCR; TCRdb's copy has only in-frame clones and lacks some. The sample carries approximately 150,000 clones, 75% to 95% recorded once. The specimen was blood. All receptors derive from a man between 18 and 35 years old in good health.

This clone was counted once. The chain has TRBV12-3 or TRBV12-4 and TRBJ2-1; no clear D gene. CDR3 length: 12 residues. V shed 6 bases and J shed 6 bases, with 9 bases lying between them. In nucleotides, the CDR3 is TGTGCCAGCAGATCCCTCACCAATGAGCAGTTCTTC. It specifies CASRSLTNEQFF.

The V and J genes are TRBV7-8 and TRBJ2-5; D ambiguous. From germline, CDR1 is SGHVS and CDR2 FQNEAQ. The V and J ends lost 5 bases and 4 bases respectively, with 17 bases between them. This CDR3 has 15 residues. CDR3 sequence: CASSLLSRAGETQYF. CDR3 DNA: TGTGCCAGCAGCCTCCTTTCTAGGGCAGGAGAGACCCAGTACTTC.

This rearrangement joins TRBV5-6 to TRBJ1-5; D might be TRBD1 (6 bases). CDR3 length equals 15 residues. The germline V gene encodes CDR1 SGHDT and CDR2 YYEEEE. Trimming left V 3 bases short and J 4 bases short, with 14 bases between. The CDR3: CASSSYVTGNQPQHF. The CDR3 bases are TGTGCCAGCAGCTCGTATGTAACAGGGAATCAGCCCCAGCATTTT.

J is TRBJ1-5 and V is TRBV28; no firm D call. Germline-derived CDR1 and CDR2 are MDHEN and SYDVKM. The length of the CDR3 is 15 residues. Trimming shortened V by 2 bases and J by 0 bases, and 8 bases separated the two germline ends. The CDR3 reads CASSLETPSNQPQHF. CDR3 bases: TGTGCCAGCAGTTTAGAGACGCCTAGCAATCAGCCCCAGCATTTT.

This rearrangement joins TRBV14 to TRBJ1-2; D may be TRBD1 (5 bases). With 2 bases removed from V and 5 bases from J, the gap between germline ends came to 12 bases. The CDR3 extends over 14 amino acids. CDR1 is SGHDN and CDR2 is FVKESK in the germline V gene. The DNA of the CDR3 is TGTGCCAGCAGCCAATCAGGGAGCCAGTATGGCTACACCTTC. This gives the protein CASSQSGSQYGYTF.

CDR3 coding DNA: TGTGCCTATTCAGACAGGGTAAATCAGCCCCAGCATTTT. Amino acids: CAYSDRVNQPQHF. The chain couples TRBV30 to TRBJ1-5, with 7 bases that match TRBD1. Trimming cost V 7 bases and J 4 bases; bases outside gene matches: 7. The length of the CDR3 is 13 residues. Germline V lookup: CDR1 GTSNPN, CDR2 SVGIG (reference sequence).

The V call is TRBV3-1 (or the pseudogene TRBV3-2), the J call TRBJ2-5, with a tentative D call TRBD2 (5 bases). The CDR3 extends over 18 amino acids. CDR1 LGHDT and CDR2 YNNKEL come from the germline V gene (reference sequence). V was pared by 4 bases and J by 5 bases, with 26 bases between. The CDR3 protein is CASSPATGYGGLGETQYF. CDR3 coding DNA: TGTGCCAGCAGCCCAGCTACCGGGTACGGCGGGTTAGGGGAGACCCAGTACTTC.

This clone was detected once. J is TRBJ1-5 and V is TRBV20-1; no reliable D call. Between the trimmed V and J ends, which lost 1 base and 13 bases, there was a span of 11 bases. This CDR3 is 11 amino acids long. The germline V gene encodes CDR1 DFQATT and CDR2 SNEGSKA (reference sequence). The CDR3 DNA follows: TGCAGTGCTAGAGGGGCCTCTCTTCAGCATTTT. This encodes CSARGASLQHF.

This rearrangement joins TRBV7-2 to TRBJ2-3; D not resolved. Germline CDR1 SGHTA, CDR2 FQGNSA. The CDR3 totals 16 residues. Trimming stripped 2 bases from V and 2 bases from J, with 14 bases between. Here the CDR3 DNA reads TGTGCCAGCAGCTTAAGTCCCGACCATACCACAGATACGCAGTATTTT. Translated, it gives CASSLSPDHTTDTQYF.

The chain joins TRBV25-1 to TRBJ1-6, with D maybe TRBD1 (5 bases). Germline V lookup: CDR1 MGHDK, CDR2 SYGVNS. Trimming removed 1 base at V and 7 bases at J, with 8 bases between. The CDR3 extends over 14 amino acids. CDR3 in DNA: TGTGCCAGCAGTGAATTTCGGGGGAATTCACCCCTCCACTTT. This codes for CASSEFRGNSPLHF.

The V and J genes are TRBV25-1 and TRBJ1-2; no reliable D call. This CDR3 has 13 amino acids. V was clipped by 2 bases and J by 2 bases, with 6 bases between them. CDR1 is MGHDK and CDR2 is SYGVNS in the germline V gene. The CDR3 DNA reads TGTGCCAGCAGTGAACGGCGAAACTATGGCTACACCTTC. This gives the protein CASSERRNYGYTF.

This chain joins TRBV5-1 and TRBJ2-5; 9 bases line up with TRBD1. Germline V gene sequence: CDR1 SGHRS, CDR2 YFSETQ. The CDR3 sequence is 15 residues long. J lost 1 base, V lost 4 bases, and 5 bases had no gene match. In nucleotides, the CDR3 is TGCGCCAGCAGCGAGGGACAGGGCCTCCAAGAGACCCAGTACTTC. Residues: CASSEGQGLQETQYF.

This clone came up once. The chain couples TRBV12-3 or TRBV12-4 to TRBJ1-1, with unresolved D. The CDR3 is 11 amino acids. Trimming shortened V by 6 bases and J by 1 base, and 3 bases separated the two germline ends. CDR3 sequence: CASRSNTEAFF. The CDR3, as DNA: TGTGCCAGCAGGTCGAACACTGAAGCTTTCTTT.

This chain connects TRBV11-2 to TRBJ1-6, with D uncertain. V was clipped by 6 bases and J by 3 bases, with 6 bases between them. The germline V gene encodes CDR1 SGHAT and CDR2 FQNNGV. The CDR3 runs to 13 residues. CDR3 loop: CASRVNYNSPLHF. The CDR3, as DNA: TGTGCCAGCAGAGTAAACTATAATTCACCCCTCCACTTT.

The V gene is TRBV6-2 or TRBV6-3, the J gene TRBJ2-5; perhaps TRBD2 as D (6 bases). In germline, CDR1 is MNHEY, CDR2 SVGEGT. V gave up 5 bases and J gave up 0 bases, with 13 bases separating them. CDR3 size: 15 residues. CDR3: CASSTGAGYQETQYF. CDR3 sequence (DNA): TGTGCCAGCAGTACTGGGGCGGGGTACCAAGAGACCCAGTACTTC.

This chain's CDR3 is CASSPPSGRNYEQYF. CDR3 nucleotide sequence: TGTGCCAGCTCACCACCGTCCGGCCGAAACTACGAGCAGTACTTC. The rearrangement joins TRBV18 to TRBJ2-7; D ambiguous. The germline V gene encodes CDR1 KGHSH and CDR2 LQKENI. The V end was cut by 0 bases, the J end by 3 bases, with 12 bases between. The CDR3 has 15 amino acids.

The chain links TRBV5-4 to TRBJ1-2; 8 bases match TRBD1. Per the germline V gene, CDR1 is SGHNT and CDR2 is YYREEE (reference sequence). The CDR3 is 15 amino acids. V shed 4 bases, J shed 4 bases, and the junction held 9 bases outside the gene matches. CDR3 DNA: TGTGCCAGCAGCCTAGAGACAGGGGTCCGCTATGGCTACACCTTC. It specifies CASSLETGVRYGYTF.

As concerns this clone: This sample includes further DNA sequences coding for the same CDR3. The chain links TRBV18 to TRBJ2-7; D gene unclear. CDR1 KGHSH and CDR2 LQKENI come from the germline V gene. Trimming shortened V by 3 bases and J by 0 bases, and 3 bases separated the two germline ends. The CDR3 is 12 residues long. The CDR3 nucleotides read TGTGCCAGCTCACCGAGCTCCTACGAGCAGTACTTC. Protein product: CASSPSSYEQYF.